This T cell receptor (beta chain) was sequenced for a study of CD8 T cells in ankylosing spondylitis. TCRdb re-called the 5' RACE reads with MiXCR, one entry per CDR3 protein. The data contain fewer than 400,000 distinct CDR3 sequences, roughly 14% of them singletons. Regarding this clonotype: Its target is unknown.

Regarding the study as a whole: Ankylosing spondylitis blood seemed to carry a telltale TCR beta motif made of eight highly homologous variants. In ankylosing spondylitis patients, matched synovial fluid reportedly showed significant enrichment of disease-linked clones.

This CDR3 spans 15 amino acids. Trimming cost V 4 bases and J 4 bases; bases outside gene matches: 5. The germline V gene encodes CDR1 SGHRS and CDR2 YFSETQ. The specimen was blood, either unsorted or a sorted T cell fraction (not recorded which). The chain links TRBV5-1 to TRBJ2-1; 10 bases match TRBD2. This sequence was found in a male donor with ankylosing spondylitis or in good health (not recorded which). The CDR3 DNA reads as TGCGCCAGCAGCCGAAGGACTAGCGGATACAATGAGCAGTTCTTC. Translation: CASSRRTSGYNEQFF.